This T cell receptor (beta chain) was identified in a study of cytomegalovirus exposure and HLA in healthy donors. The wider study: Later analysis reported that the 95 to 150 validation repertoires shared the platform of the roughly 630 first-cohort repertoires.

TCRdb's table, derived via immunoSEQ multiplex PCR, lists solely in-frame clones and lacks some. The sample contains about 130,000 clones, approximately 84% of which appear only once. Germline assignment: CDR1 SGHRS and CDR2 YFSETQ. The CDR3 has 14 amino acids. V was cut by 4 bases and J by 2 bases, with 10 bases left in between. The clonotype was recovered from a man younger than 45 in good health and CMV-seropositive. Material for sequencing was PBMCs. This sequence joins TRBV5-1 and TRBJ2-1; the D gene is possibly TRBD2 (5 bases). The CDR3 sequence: CASSPDGTYNEQFF. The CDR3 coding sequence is TGCGCCAGCAGCCCGGACGGGACCTACAATGAGCAGTTCTTC.